This T cell receptor (beta chain) stems from a study of PD-1 blockade in mismatch repair-deficient tumors. Whole-study context: All were previously treated, progressing patients with approximately 12 mismatch repair-deficient cancer types. Study-level findings and limits: Tumor-resident clones, often absent from pretreatment blood, expanded after pembrolizumab and then contracted.

This CDR3 region has 12 residues. Germline V gene lookup returns CDR1 SGHRS and CDR2 YFSETQ. Deletions cut 6 bases from V and 7 bases from J, with 12 bases between. In regard to this clone: Its target is unknown.

PCR or immunohistochemistry showed mismatch repair deficiency in every enrolled patient. Sequencing used immunoSEQ multiplex PCR; TCRdb keeps in-frame clones, though not all of them. The sample has some 130,000 clones; around nine tenths are singletons. The TCR comes from an adult with mismatch repair-deficient cancer. The chain employs TRBV5-1 and TRBJ2-3; no clear D. The sequencing here drew on peripheral blood, taken approximately 73 weeks after starting pembrolizumab. The CDR3 DNA follows: TGCGCCAGCACCAACCTACAGAATACGCAGTATTTT. This translates into CASTNLQNTQYF.